A few counts support the clone carrying this TCR beta chain. Its antigen is as yet unknown. This sample was included in a study of T-cell memory formation after mild COVID-19. On the study more broadly: Largely, TCR clusters stayed within a single donor. Study-wide findings and caveats: Certain responding clones were present in pre-infection memory, suggesting participation of cross-reactive memory. Mainly CM and EM harbored the contracting CD4+ clones; mainly EMRA harbored the CD8+ ones.

V was cut by 0 bases and J by 5 bases, with 11 bases left in between. The germline V gene has CDR1 LGHDT and CDR2 YNNKEL (reference sequence). CDR3 length equals 14 residues. Amplification by 5'RACE using constant-segment primers produced TCR alpha and TCR beta cDNA libraries that carried sample barcodes and UMIs. TCRdb analysed the 5' RACE reads with MiXCR anew, one entry per CDR3 protein. The data contain approximately 340,000 distinct CDR3 sequences, 15% to 20% of them singletons. The specimen was PBMCs or a T cell subset sorted from them (not recorded which). V is TRBV3-1 and J is TRBJ2-7; weak D call: TRBD2 (6 bases). This clonotype was obtained from a man aged 18 to 30 who had mild COVID-19 (a few samples of this study predate the infection). Cell type and time point are not known. The CDR3 loop reads CASSQDFGGNEQYV. The CDR3 nucleotides are TGTGCCAGCAGCCAAGATTTTGGGGGGAACGAGCAGTACGTC.